Reported below is one TCR beta chain. The CDR3 spans 15 residues. Trimming cost V 5 bases and J 2 bases; bases outside gene matches: 9. Germline V gene lookup returns CDR1 LNHNV and CDR2 YYDKDF (reference sequence). The sample is drawn from a study of blood T cell repertoires in COVID-19. Whole-study context: T cells, B-cell-depleted T cells, or PBMCs supplied cDNA or gDNA.

In the authors' workflow: Amplified reference gene primers provided the basis for estimating nucleated cell counts. The protocol was immunoSEQ multiplex PCR, while the TCRdb copy is restricted to in-frame clones and leaves out a portion. Clonal size and the V and J genes are those of that table, whereas D and trimming came from the DNA. The sample has 95,000 to 150,000 clones, around 86% seen once. The clonotype was recovered from a man aged 40-49 years with acute or convalescent COVID-19. The sequenced material came from peripheral blood. This chain connects TRBV15 to TRBJ2-7; 7 nucleotides align to TRBD1. The CDR3 DNA reads TGTGCCACCAGCGGACCCCTGACAGGGACCTACGAGCAGTACTTC. Translated, it gives CATSGPLTGTYEQYF.